This entry features one TCR beta chain sequence. This receptor's antigen is unknown. Qualities for individual bases were not recorded, and no much larger clone is one base off. The sample is drawn from a study of graft-versus-host responses after intestinal transplantation (dated by TCRdb to the early 2020s). Regarding the research as a whole: The transplants that recipients received were multivisceral, liver-intestinal, or isolated intestinal. Alloreactive clones were identified by sequencing pre-transplant mixed lymphocyte reaction products and comparing these products with unstimulated pre-transplant donor and recipient T cells. Rather than going through the commercial service, samples from a few later patients were sequenced in-house on an Illumina MiSeq and processed with MiXCR. Of the roughly 25 intestinal transplant recipients enrolled in the cohort, one of whom was a retransplant, a few patients without pretransplant specimens were excluded. Donor T cell macrochimerism was defined as a peak of at least 4% donor T cells among recipient peripheral blood mononuclear cells. Graft-versus-host and host-versus-graft alloreactive T cell clones were tracked in the graft, circulation and bone marrow after intestinal transplantation using bulk TCR-beta CDR3 sequencing. Anti-thymocyte globulin induction was given to all recipients, followed by maintenance tacrolimus and steroids for 2 to 3 years.

To isolate intraepithelial and lamina propria lymphocytes from graft specimens, dithiothreitol, EDTA incubations and collagenase D digestion were used. Bulk TCR-beta sequencing was performed on serial intestinal graft biopsy specimens collected as late as 600 days after transplant. The study at large found these results: Early after transplant, peak levels of circulating GvH clones were found to be associated with declines in HvG clones. High GvH to HvG T cell clonal ratios were observed in the allografts of patients with donor T cell macrochimerism. Conclusions were limited by the relatively low number and heterogeneity of intestinal transplant patients. GvH clones were found in recipient bone marrow, and some of the GvH clones appeared earlier in ileal mucosa or blood, which is consistent with an intestinal mucosal origin.

The CDR3 numbers 14 residues from cysteine through phenylalanine. Only the CDR3 portion is preserved as DNA: 42 bases, with reading frame beginning at the first base. Receptor libraries were prepared by the immunoSEQ multiplex PCR assay. Adaptive Biotechnologies carried out high-throughput TCR-beta CDR3 sequencing of genomic DNA for most patients. The authors processed their data as follows. Adaptive's ImmunoSEQ software supplied the TCR sequencing data for 15 to 20 patients, while MiXCR and VDJtools were used to process a few other patients. CDR3 nucleotide sequences shared between donor and recipient were removed because their origin could not be assigned. At least 2-fold expansion over unstimulated cells and a minimum CFSE-low frequency of 0.002% (template counts) or 0.001% (read counts) were required for clones to be classified as alloreactive. A clone was considered mappable if detected in the sequenced pre-transplant spleen, lymph node, or MLR CFSE-low populations of the donor or recipient. Cumulative frequency of alloreactive clones was calculated as a percentage of all sequences weighted by copy number. In its TCRdb copy, this immuneACCESS table keeps in-frame sequences only and misses some clones. Where compared with another copy, unresolved V genes explain less than half of these, and the others have no known cause. V, J and clone size are taken as reported in that table, and D and trimming were inferred from the DNA itself. The sample table lists some 12,000 clones, 76% of them with a count of one. The ten largest clones take up 9% to 10% of the sample.

This TCR came from a human patient who received an intestinal transplant, so some T cells may come from the graft donor. The sequences come from ileum tissue, collected 23 days after intestinal transplant. The rearrangement joined TRBV21-1 to TRBJ1-1; TRBD1 is taken as the D call from the table, unchecked against the DNA. TRBV21-1 is labeled a pseudogene. The DNA is as follows: TGTGCCAGCAGCACTCCTGCAGAGAACACTGAAGCTTTCTTT. Protein translation: CASSTPAENTEAFF.